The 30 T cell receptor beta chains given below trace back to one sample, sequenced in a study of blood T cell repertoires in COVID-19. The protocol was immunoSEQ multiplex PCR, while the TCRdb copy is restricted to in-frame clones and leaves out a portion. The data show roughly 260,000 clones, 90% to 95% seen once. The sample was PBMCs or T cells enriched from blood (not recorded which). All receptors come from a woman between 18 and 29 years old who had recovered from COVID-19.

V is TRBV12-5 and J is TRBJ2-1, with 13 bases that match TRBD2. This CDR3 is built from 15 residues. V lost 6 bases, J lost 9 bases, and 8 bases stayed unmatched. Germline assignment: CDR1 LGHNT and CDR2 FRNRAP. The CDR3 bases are TGTGCTAGTGGCCGGACTAGCGGGGGAATCGGTGAGCAGTTCTTC. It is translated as CASGRTSGGIGEQFF. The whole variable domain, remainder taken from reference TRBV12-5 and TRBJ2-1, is DARVTQTPRHKVTEMGQEVTMRCQPILGHNTVFWYRQTMMQGLELLAYFRNRAPLDDSGMPKDRFSAEMPDATLATLKIQPSEPRDSAVYFCASGRTSGGIGEQFFGPGTRLTVL.

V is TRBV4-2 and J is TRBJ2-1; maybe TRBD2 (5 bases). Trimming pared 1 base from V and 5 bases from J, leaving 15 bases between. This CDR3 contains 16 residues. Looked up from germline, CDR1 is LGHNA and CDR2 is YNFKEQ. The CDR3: CASSQVGVGMHNEQFF. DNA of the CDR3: TGTGCCAGCAGCCAAGTCGGAGTCGGGATGCACAATGAGCAGTTCTTC.

The CDR3 DNA reads as TGTGCCAGCAGCTTGGGTGGCGGGGGGCAAGAGACCCAGTACTTC. Amino acid sequence: CASSLGGGGQETQYF. The chain recombines TRBV5-4 with TRBJ2-5, with TRBD2 matching over 8 bases. The trim removed 0 bases at V and 2 bases at J, leaving 3 bases unmatched. The length of the CDR3 is 15 residues. Looked up from germline, CDR1 is SGHNT and CDR2 is YYREEE (reference sequence).

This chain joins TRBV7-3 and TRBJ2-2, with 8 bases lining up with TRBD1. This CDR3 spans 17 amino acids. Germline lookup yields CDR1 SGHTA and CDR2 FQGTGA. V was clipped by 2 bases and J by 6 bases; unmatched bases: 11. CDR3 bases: TGTGCCAGCAGCTTAGTCTCCGGGACAGGCGATCCCGGGGAGCTGTTTTTT. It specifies CASSLVSGTGDPGELFF. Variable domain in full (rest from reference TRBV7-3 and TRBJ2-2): GAGVSQTPSNKVTEKGKYVELRCDPISGHTALYWYRQSLGQGPEFLIYFQGTGAADDSGLPNDRFFAVRPEGSVSTLKIQRTERGDSAVYLCASSLVSGTGDPGELFFGEGSRLTVL.

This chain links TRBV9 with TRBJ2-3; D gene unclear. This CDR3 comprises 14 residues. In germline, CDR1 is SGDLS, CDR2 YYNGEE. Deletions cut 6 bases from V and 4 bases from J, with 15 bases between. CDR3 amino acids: CASTTNPGADTQYF. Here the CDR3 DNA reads TGTGCCAGCACCACAAACCCCGGAGCAGATACGCAGTATTTT.

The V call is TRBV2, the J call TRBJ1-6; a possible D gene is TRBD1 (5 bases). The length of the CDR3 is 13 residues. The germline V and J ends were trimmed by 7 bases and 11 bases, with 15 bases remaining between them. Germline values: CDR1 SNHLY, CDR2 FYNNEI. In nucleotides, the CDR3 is TGTGCCAGCAACCCGGCGGGGGGTACACCCCTCCACTTT. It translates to CASNPAGGTPLHF. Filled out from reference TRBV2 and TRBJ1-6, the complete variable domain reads EPEVTQTPSHQVTQMGQEVILRCVPISNHLYFYWYRQILGQKVEFLVSFYNNEISEKSEIFDDQFSVERPDGSNFTLKIRSTKLEDSAMYFCASNPAGGTPLHFGNGTRLTVT.

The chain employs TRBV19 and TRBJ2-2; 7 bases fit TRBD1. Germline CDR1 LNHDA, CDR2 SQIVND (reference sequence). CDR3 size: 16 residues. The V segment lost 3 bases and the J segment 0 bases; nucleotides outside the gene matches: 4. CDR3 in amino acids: CASSIRQGANTGELFF. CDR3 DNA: TGTGCCAGTAGTATTCGTCAGGGGGCGAACACCGGGGAGCTGTTTTTT.

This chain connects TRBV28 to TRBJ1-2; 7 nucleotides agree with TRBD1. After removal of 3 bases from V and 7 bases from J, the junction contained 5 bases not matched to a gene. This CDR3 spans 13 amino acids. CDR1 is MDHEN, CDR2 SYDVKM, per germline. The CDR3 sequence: CASSLNRGIGYTF. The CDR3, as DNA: TGTGCCAGCAGTTTGAACAGGGGAATTGGCTACACCTTC.

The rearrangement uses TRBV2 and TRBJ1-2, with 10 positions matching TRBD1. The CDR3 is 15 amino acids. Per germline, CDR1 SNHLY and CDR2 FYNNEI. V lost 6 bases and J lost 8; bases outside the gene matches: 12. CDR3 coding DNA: TGTGCCAGCAGCGACTGGGACAGGGGAAATCTCGGCTACACCTTC. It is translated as CASSDWDRGNLGYTF. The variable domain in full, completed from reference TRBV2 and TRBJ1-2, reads EPEVTQTPSHQVTQMGQEVILRCVPISNHLYFYWYRQILGQKVEFLVSFYNNEISEKSEIFDDQFSVERPDGSNFTLKIRSTKLEDSAMYFCASSDWDRGNLGYTFGSGTRLTVV.

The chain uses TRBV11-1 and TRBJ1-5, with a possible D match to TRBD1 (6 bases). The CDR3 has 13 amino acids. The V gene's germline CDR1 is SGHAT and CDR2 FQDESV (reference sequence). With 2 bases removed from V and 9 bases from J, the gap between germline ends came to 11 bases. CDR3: CASSLTPDRPQHF. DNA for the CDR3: TGTGCCAGCAGCTTAACCCCGGACAGGCCCCAGCATTTT.

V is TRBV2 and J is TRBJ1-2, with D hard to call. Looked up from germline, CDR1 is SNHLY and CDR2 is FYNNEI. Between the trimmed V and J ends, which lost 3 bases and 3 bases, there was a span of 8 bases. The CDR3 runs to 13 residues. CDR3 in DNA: TGTGCCAGCAGTGAGGAGGAACACTATGGCTACACCTTC. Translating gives CASSEEEHYGYTF.

CDR3 nucleotide sequence: TGTGCCAGCAGCCCCCGCCTAGCGGGAGAGGGTGAGCAGTTCTTC. It specifies CASSPRLAGEGEQFF. The chain couples TRBV5-4 to TRBJ2-1, with TRBD2 matching 10 bases. Germline V CDR1 and CDR2: SGHNT, YYREEE (reference sequence). V lost 4 bases and J lost 9; bases outside the gene matches: 10. This CDR3 comprises 15 residues. Filled out from reference TRBV5-4 and TRBJ2-1, the complete variable domain reads ETGVTQSPTHLIKTRGQQVTLRCSSQSGHNTVSWYQQALGQGPQFIFQYYREEENGRGNFPPRFSGLQFPNYSSELNVNALELDDSALYLCASSPRLAGEGEQFFGPGTRLTVL.

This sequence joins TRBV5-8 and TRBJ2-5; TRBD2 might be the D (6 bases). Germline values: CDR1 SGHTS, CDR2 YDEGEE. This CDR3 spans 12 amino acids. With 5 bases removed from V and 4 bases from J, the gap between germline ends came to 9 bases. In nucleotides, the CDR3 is TGTGCCAGCAGACTGGGAGGAGAGACCCAGTACTTC. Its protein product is CASRLGGETQYF.

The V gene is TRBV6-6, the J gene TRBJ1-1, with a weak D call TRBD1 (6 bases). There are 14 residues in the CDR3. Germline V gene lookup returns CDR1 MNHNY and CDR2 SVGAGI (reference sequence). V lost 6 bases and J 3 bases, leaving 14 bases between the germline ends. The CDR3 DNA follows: TGTGCCAGCAGCTATAGACAGGAATACACTGAAGCTTTCTTT. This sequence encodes CASSYRQEYTEAFF.

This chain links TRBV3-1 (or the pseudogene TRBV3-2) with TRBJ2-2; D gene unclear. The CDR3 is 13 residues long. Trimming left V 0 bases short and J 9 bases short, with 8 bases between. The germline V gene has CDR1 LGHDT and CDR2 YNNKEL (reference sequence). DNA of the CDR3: TGTGCCAGCAGCCAAGACAAAATCCGGGAGCTGTTTTTT. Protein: CASSQDKIRELFF.

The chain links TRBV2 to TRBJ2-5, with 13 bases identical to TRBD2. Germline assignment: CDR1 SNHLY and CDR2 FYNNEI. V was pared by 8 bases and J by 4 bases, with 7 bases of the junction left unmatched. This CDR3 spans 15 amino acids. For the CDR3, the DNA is TGTGCCAGCGGTAATCGACTAGCGGGAGGAGAGACCCAGTACTTC. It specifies CASGNRLAGGETQYF. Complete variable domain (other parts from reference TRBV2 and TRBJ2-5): EPEVTQTPSHQVTQMGQEVILRCVPISNHLYFYWYRQILGQKVEFLVSFYNNEISEKSEIFDDQFSVERPDGSNFTLKIRSTKLEDSAMYFCASGNRLAGGETQYFGPGTRLLVL.

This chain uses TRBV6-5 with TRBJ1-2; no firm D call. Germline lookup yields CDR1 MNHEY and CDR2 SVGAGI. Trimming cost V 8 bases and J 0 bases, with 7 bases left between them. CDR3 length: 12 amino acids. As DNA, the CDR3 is TGTGCCAGCCACTCATCTAACTATGGCTACACCTTC. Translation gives CASHSSNYGYTF.

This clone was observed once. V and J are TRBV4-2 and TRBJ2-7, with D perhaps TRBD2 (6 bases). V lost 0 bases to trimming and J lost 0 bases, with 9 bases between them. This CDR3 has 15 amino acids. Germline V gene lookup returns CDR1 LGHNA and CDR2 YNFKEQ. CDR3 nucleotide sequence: TGTGCCAGCAGCCAAGAGCGGGGTAACTCCTACGAGCAGTACTTC. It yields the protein CASSQERGNSYEQYF.

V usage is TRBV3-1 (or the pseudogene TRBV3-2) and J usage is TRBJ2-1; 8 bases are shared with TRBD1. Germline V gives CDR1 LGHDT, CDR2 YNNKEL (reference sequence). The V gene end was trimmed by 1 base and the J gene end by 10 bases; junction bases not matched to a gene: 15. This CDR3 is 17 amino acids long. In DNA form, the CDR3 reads TGTGCCAGCAGCCAAGTTGGGCAGGGGGCCCGAAGAATCGAGCAGTTCTTC. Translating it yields CASSQVGQGARRIEQFF.

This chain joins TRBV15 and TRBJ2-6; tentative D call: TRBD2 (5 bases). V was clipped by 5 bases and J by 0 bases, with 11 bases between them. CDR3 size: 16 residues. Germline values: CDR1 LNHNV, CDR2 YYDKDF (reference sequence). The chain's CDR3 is CATSADGGSGANVLTF. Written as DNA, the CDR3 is TGTGCCACCAGCGCCGACGGAGGCTCTGGGGCCAACGTCCTGACTTTC.

This CDR3 reads CASSSRQGNQPQHF. The CDR3 DNA is TGCGCCAGCAGCTCCCGACAGGGGAATCAGCCCCAGCATTTT. This chain joins TRBV4-1 and TRBJ1-5; 8 positions match TRBD1. V gave up 5 bases and J gave up 4 bases; unmatched junction bases: 4. CDR1 MGHRA and CDR2 YSYEKL come from the germline V gene. The CDR3 covers 14 residues.

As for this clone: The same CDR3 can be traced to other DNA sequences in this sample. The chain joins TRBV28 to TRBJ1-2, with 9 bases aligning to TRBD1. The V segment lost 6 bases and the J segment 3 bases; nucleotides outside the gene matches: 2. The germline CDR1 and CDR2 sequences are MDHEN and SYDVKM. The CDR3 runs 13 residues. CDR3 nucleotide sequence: TGTGCCAGCAGGGGACAGGGTGACTATGGCTACACCTTC. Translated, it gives CASRGQGDYGYTF.

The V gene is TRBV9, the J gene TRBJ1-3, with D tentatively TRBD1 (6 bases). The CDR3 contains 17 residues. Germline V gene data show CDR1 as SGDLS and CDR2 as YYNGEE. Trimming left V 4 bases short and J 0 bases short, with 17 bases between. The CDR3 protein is CASSIEVDRSSGNTIYF. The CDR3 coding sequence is TGTGCCAGCAGCATCGAAGTCGACAGGTCCTCTGGAAACACCATATATTTT.

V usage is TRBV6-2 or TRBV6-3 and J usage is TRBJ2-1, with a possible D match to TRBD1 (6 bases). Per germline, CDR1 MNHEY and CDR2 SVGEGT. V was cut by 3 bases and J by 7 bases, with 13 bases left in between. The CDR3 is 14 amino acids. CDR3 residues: CASSYQGWGNEQFF. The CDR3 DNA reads TGTGCCAGCAGTTATCAGGGGTGGGGGAATGAGCAGTTCTTC.

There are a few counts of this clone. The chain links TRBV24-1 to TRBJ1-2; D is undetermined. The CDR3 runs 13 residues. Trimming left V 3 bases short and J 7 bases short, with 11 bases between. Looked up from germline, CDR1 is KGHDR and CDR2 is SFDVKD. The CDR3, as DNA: TGTGCCACCAGTGATCTTGACTGGAGTGGCTACACCTTC. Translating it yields CATSDLDWSGYTF.

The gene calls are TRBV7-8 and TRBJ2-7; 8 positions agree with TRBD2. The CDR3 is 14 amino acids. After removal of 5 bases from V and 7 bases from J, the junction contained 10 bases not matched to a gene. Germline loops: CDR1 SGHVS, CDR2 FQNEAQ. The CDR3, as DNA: TGTGCCAGCAGCCCCTCCCGGGGGGGGAGGGAGCAGTACTTC. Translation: CASSPSRGGREQYF.

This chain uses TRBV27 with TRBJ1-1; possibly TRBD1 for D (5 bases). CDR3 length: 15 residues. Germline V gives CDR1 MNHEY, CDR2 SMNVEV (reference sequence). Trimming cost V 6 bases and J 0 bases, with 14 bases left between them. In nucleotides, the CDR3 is TGTGCCAGCAGAACCCTCGGGACTTTGAACACTGAAGCTTTCTTT. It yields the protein CASRTLGTLNTEAFF.

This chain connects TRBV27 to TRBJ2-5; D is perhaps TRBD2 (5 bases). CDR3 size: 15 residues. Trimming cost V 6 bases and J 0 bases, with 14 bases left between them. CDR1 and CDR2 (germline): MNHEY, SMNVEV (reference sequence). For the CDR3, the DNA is TGTGCCAGCAGCCCACCGGGAAAAAACCAAGAGACCCAGTACTTC. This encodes CASSPPGKNQETQYF.

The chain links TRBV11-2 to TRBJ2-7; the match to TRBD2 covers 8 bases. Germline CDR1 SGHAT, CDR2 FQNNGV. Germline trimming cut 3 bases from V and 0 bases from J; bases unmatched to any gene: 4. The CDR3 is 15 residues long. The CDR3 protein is CASSFASGLSYEQYF. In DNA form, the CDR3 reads TGTGCCAGCAGCTTCGCTAGCGGGCTCTCCTACGAGCAGTACTTC. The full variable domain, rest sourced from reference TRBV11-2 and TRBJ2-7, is EAGVAQSPRYKIIEKRQSVAFWCNPISGHATLYWYQQILGQGPKLLIQFQNNGVVDDSQLPKDRFSAERLKGVDSTLKIQPAKLEDSAVYLCASSFASGLSYEQYFGPGTRLTVT.

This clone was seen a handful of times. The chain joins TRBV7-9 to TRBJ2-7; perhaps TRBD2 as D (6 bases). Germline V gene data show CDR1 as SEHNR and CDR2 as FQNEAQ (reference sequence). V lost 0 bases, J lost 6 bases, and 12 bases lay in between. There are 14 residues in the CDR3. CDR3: CASSLAGGMGEQYF. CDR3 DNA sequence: TGTGCCAGCAGCTTAGCAGGAGGGATGGGCGAGCAGTACTTC.